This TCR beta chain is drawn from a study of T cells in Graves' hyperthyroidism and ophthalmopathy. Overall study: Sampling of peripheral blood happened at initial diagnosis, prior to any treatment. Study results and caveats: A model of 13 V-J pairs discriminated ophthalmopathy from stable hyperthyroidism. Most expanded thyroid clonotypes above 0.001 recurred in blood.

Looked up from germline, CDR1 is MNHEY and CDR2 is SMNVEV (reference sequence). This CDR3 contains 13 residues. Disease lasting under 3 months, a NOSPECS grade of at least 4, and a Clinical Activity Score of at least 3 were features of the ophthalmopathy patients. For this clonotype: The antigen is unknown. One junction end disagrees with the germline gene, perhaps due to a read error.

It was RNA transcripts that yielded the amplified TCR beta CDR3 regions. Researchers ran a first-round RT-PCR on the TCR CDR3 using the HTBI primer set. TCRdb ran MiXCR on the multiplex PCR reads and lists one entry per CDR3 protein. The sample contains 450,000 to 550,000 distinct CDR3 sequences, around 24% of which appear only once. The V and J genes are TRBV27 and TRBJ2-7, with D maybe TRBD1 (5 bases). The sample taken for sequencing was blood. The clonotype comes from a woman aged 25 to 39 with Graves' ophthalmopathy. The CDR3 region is CASSLIAGYDQYF. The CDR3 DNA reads TGTGCCAGCAGTCTTATTGCAGGGTACGATCAGTACTTC.